These 27 T cell receptor beta chains were sequenced from one sample in a study of vaccination and CD4 T cells after COVID-19. No antigen has been identified for these receptors. The Oncomine TCR Beta short-read assay generated sequence data from the DNA of cultured CD4+ T cells. TCRdb used MiXCR to reprocess the PCR reads, holding one entry per CDR3 protein. The sample lists tens of thousands of distinct CDR3 sequences, 40% to 50% occurring once. The treatment is: roughly 10-day PBMC culture with coronavirus spike peptide pools or control peptides (ViraFEST assay). This specimen consisted of CD4+ T cells from blood, cultured in vitro, obtained before SARS-CoV-2 vaccination. The receptor source for this set is a human donor who received a COVID-19 vaccine.

There are a few counts of this clonotype. The chain recombines TRBV20-1 with TRBJ2-5; 9 nucleotides agree with TRBD2. The length of the CDR3 is 14 residues. Per the germline V gene, CDR1 is DFQATT and CDR2 is SNEGSKA (reference sequence). The V segment lost 2 bases and the J segment 4 bases; nucleotides outside the gene matches: 5. CDR3 residues: CSARLAGSGETQYF. DNA of the CDR3: TGCAGTGCTAGACTAGCGGGAAGTGGAGAGACCCAGTACTTC.

The chain couples TRBV5-3 to TRBJ1-2; 7 nucleotides agree with TRBD1. TRBV5-3 is flagged as an ORF with uncertain function. There are 14 residues in the CDR3. V dropped 8 bases and J dropped 2; count of bases not matched to a gene: 9. In DNA, the CDR3 is TGTGCCAGCAGCGAAGGACAGGTGAACTATGGCTACACCTTC. This encodes CASSEGQVNYGYTF.

The V call is TRBV15, the J call TRBJ2-7, with a weak D call TRBD1 (5 bases). CDR3 length: 15 residues. Trimming stripped 3 bases from V and 3 bases from J, with 15 bases between. Germline V gene lookup returns CDR1 LNHNV and CDR2 YYDKDF (reference sequence). Here the CDR3 DNA reads TGTGCCACCAGCAGGGACAACGACCTAGACTACGAGCAGTACTTC. Amino acid sequence: CATSRDNDLDYEQYF.

The V gene is TRBV14, the J gene TRBJ2-1; 9 nucleotides agree with TRBD1. V shed 4 bases and J 3 bases; nucleotides not matched to a gene: 7. The CDR3 consists of 16 residues. CDR1 and CDR2 (germline): SGHDN, FVKESK. The CDR3 loop is CASSRLGTGIYNEQFF. CDR3 in DNA: TGTGCCAGCAGCCGCCTCGGGACAGGGATCTACAATGAGCAGTTCTTC.

The chain has TRBV20-1 and TRBJ2-7; the match to TRBD1 covers 7 bases. Per the germline V gene, CDR1 is DFQATT and CDR2 is SNEGSKA (reference sequence). The J segment lost 1 base and the V segment lost 1 base, leaving 10 bases of the junction unmatched. This CDR3 is built from 16 residues. Written as DNA, the CDR3 is TGCAGTGCTAGAGCCCCTAAAGGGGGCCCTTCCTACGAGCAGTACTTC. It is translated as CSARAPKGGPSYEQYF.

This chain uses TRBV19 with TRBJ2-3; D is undetermined. Germline loops: CDR1 LNHDA, CDR2 SQIVND (reference sequence). Trimming removed 1 base from V and 7 bases from J, with 18 bases in between. The CDR3 totals 16 residues. CDR3 DNA sequence: TGTGCCAGTAGTATAGGGGCAGGCGCGTCCCGATATACGCAGTATTTT. Translation: CASSIGAGASRYTQYF. Full variable domain (missing parts from reference TRBV19 and TRBJ2-3): DGGITQSPKYLFRKEGQNVTLSCEQNLNHDAMYWYRQDPGQGLRLIYYSQIVNDFQKGDIAEGYSVSREKKESFPLTVTSAQKNPTAFYLCASSIGAGASRYTQYFGPGTRLTVL.

V and J are TRBV5-1 and TRBJ1-5; perhaps TRBD1 as D (6 bases). This CDR3 region has 16 residues. CDR1 SGHRS and CDR2 YFSETQ come from the germline V gene. Trimming left V 5 bases short and J 1 base short, with 16 bases between. The CDR3 sequence: CASSMNPGASNQPQHF. The CDR3 DNA reads TGCGCCAGCAGTATGAACCCGGGGGCAAGCAATCAGCCCCAGCATTTT.

The chain has TRBV30 and TRBJ2-2, with TRBD2 matching 7 bases. The J segment lost 8 bases and the V segment lost 1 base, leaving 10 bases of the junction unmatched. The CDR3 contains 15 residues. The V gene's germline CDR1 is GTSNPN and CDR2 SVGIG (reference sequence). CDR3 sequence (DNA): TGTGCCTGGAGTGGTCTCGGGGGGATACGTGGGGAGCTGTTTTTT. This encodes CAWSGLGGIRGELFF. The complete variable domain, with remaining parts taken from reference TRBV30 and TRBJ2-2, reads SQTIHQWPATLVQPVGSPLSLECTVEGTSNPNLYWYRQAAGRGLQLLFYSVGIGQISSEVPQNLSASRPQDRQFILSSKKLLLSDSGFYLCAWSGLGGIRGELFFGEGSRLTVL.

The rearrangement links TRBV21-1 to TRBJ1-6; the listed D gene, TRBD1, was not tested against the DNA. TRBV21-1 is marked as a pseudogene. CDR3 size: 16 residues. CDR3 sequence reads: CASVTPRDRYNSPLHF. The CDR3 DNA is TGTGCCAGCGTCACCCCCCGGGACAGATATAATTCACCCCTCCACTTT.

This clonotype has a single count. The CDR3 loop is CASSQDLGRLQETQYF. The CDR3 DNA sequence: TGTGCCAGCAGCCAAGATCTCGGACGCTTGCAAGAGACCCAGTACTTC. V usage is TRBV4-2 and J usage is TRBJ2-5, with D unclear. Germline V gene sequence: CDR1 LGHNA, CDR2 YNFKEQ. CDR3 length: 16 amino acids. V was shortened by 0 bases and J by 2 bases, with 13 bases between the two germline ends.

This clonotype was counted only a few times. The gene calls are TRBV6-1 and TRBJ1-5; TRBD1 is a possible D gene (6 bases). The CDR3 loop spans 13 amino acids. Trimming cost V 6 bases and J 5 bases, with 11 bases left between them. Germline V gene lookup returns CDR1 MNHNS and CDR2 SASEGT. This chain's CDR3 is CASSQGGYQPQHF. The DNA of the CDR3 is TGTGCCAGCAGCCAAGGGGGATATCAGCCCCAGCATTTT.

V and J are TRBV20-1 and TRBJ1-2; a possible D gene is TRBD1 (6 bases). Germline V CDR1 and CDR2: DFQATT, SNEGSKA (reference sequence). CDR3 length: 14 amino acids. V was pared by 3 bases and J by 0 bases, with 11 bases between. CDR3 residues: CSASMTGSNYGYTF. CDR3 DNA sequence: TGCAGTGCTAGTATGACAGGCTCTAACTATGGCTACACCTTC.

The chain carries TRBV7-6 and TRBJ1-4, with D possibly TRBD1 on 5 matching bases. The CDR3 is 15 residues long. Trimming removed 4 bases at V and 0 bases at J, with 9 bases between. Germline V gives CDR1 SGHVS, CDR2 FNYEAQ. The CDR3 nucleotides read TGTGCCAGCAGCTCGGCAGGGACAACTAATGAAAAACTGTTTTTT. This codes for CASSSAGTTNEKLFF.

The CDR3 coding sequence is TGTGCCAGCAGTCTTGGACAGGGAAACACCATATATTTT. Translating gives CASSLGQGNTIYF. The chain links TRBV2 to TRBJ1-3, with D tentatively TRBD1 (6 bases). The CDR3 spans 13 residues. Per germline, CDR1 SNHLY and CDR2 FYNNEI. The V gene lost 5 bases and the J gene lost 4 bases, with 9 bases spanning the gap.

V is TRBV5-1 and J is TRBJ2-2; tentatively, D is TRBD1 (5 bases). This CDR3 is 14 amino acids long. Germline CDR1 is SGHRS and CDR2 is YFSETQ. V lost 0 bases, J lost 3 bases, and 6 bases lay in between. The CDR3 nucleotides read TGCGCCAGCAGCTTGGAGGGGTACACCGGGGAGCTGTTTTTT. Translating gives CASSLEGYTGELFF.

The chain couples TRBV25-1 to TRBJ2-3; 7 bases are shared with TRBD2. CDR1 and CDR2 (germline): MGHDK, SYGVNS. The trim removed 1 base at V and 0 bases at J, leaving 4 bases unmatched. The CDR3 consists of 16 residues. The CDR3 DNA sequence: TGTGCCAGCAGTGAATCTAGCGGCCCTAGCACAGATACGCAGTATTTT. It translates to CASSESSGPSTDTQYF.

The V gene is TRBV19, the J gene TRBJ2-5; TRBD2 agrees at 16 bases. The CDR3 consists of 20 residues. The V segment lost 3 bases and the J segment 5 bases; nucleotides outside the gene matches: 15. Germline V lookup: CDR1 LNHDA, CDR2 SQIVND (reference sequence). CDR3 residues: CASSMTILGTSGGATETQYF. In DNA form, the CDR3 reads TGTGCCAGTAGTATGACTATTTTGGGGACTAGCGGGGGGGCCACGGAGACCCAGTACTTC.

V usage is TRBV19 and J usage is TRBJ1-1; no reliable D call. Trimming removed 4 bases from V and 0 bases from J, with 12 bases in between. The CDR3 has 15 amino acids. The germline V gene has CDR1 LNHDA and CDR2 SQIVND (reference sequence). The CDR3 DNA follows: TGTGCCAGTAGTAGAAACCGGGAAATGAACACTGAAGCTTTCTTT. Its protein product is CASSRNREMNTEAFF.

This clonotype was observed a few times. In DNA form, the CDR3 reads TGTGCCAGCTCACCTGGGTGGGACAACTATGGCTACACCTTC. As protein: CASSPGWDNYGYTF. V usage is TRBV18 and J usage is TRBJ1-2; D is perhaps TRBD1 (5 bases). This CDR3 comprises 14 residues. From germline, CDR1 is KGHSH and CDR2 LQKENI. V was trimmed by 3 bases and J by 2 bases, leaving 10 bases between them.

This chain connects TRBV11-2 to TRBJ2-5; tentative D call: TRBD2 (7 bases). The CDR3 runs 16 residues. In germline, CDR1 is SGHAT, CDR2 FQNNGV. V was clipped by 4 bases and J by 4 bases, with 19 bases between them. The CDR3 protein is CASSYQGGGAAETQYF. The CDR3 region has the DNA TGTGCCAGCAGCTACCAAGGAGGGGGGGCCGCAGAGACCCAGTACTTC.

J is TRBJ2-7 and V is TRBV12-3 or TRBV12-4; no clear D. The ends were cut back, 5 bases at V and 3 bases at J, with 17 bases in the middle. The CDR3 sequence is 15 residues long. CDR3 residues: CASSPSPDGYYEQYF. For the CDR3, the DNA is TGTGCCAGCAGTCCGTCCCCGGACGGCTACTACGAGCAGTACTTC.

Of note for this clonotype: A much larger clone lies one base from this, so it may be a read error. The chain employs TRBV20-1 and TRBJ1-1; TRBD1 matches 7 bases. The CDR3 contains 12 residues. Germline V lookup: CDR1 DFQATT, CDR2 SNEGSKA (reference sequence). The CDR3 DNA follows: TGCAGTGCTTTAAAGGGGGACAGCCAAGCTCTCTTT. Residues: CSALKGDSQALF.

This clonotype appeared once. The V call is TRBV28, the J call TRBJ1-3, with 8 bases matching TRBD1. Germline V gene data show CDR1 as MDHEN and CDR2 as SYDVKM. The CDR3 is 15 amino acids. The trim removed 1 base at V and 4 bases at J, leaving 3 bases unmatched. CDR3 protein: CASSLYRTGGNTIYF. In DNA form, the CDR3 reads TGTGCCAGCAGTTTATACCGGACAGGGGGAAACACCATATATTTT. Full variable domain (remainder filled in from reference TRBV28 and TRBJ1-3): DVKVTQSSRYLVKRTGEKVFLECVQDMDHENMFWYRQDPGLGLRLIYFSYDVKMKEKGDIPEGYSVSREKKERFSLILESASTNQTSMYLCASSLYRTGGNTIYFGEGSWLTVV.

This clonotype was found a few times. The CDR3 sequence is CASSEGRVGEQYF. The CDR3 bases are TGTGCCAGCAGTGAGGGCAGGGTAGGCGAGCAGTACTTC. V and J are TRBV6-1 and TRBJ2-7; possible D gene TRBD1, 5 bases. CDR1 and CDR2 (germline): MNHNS, SASEGT. Trimming left V 3 bases short and J 6 bases short, with 12 bases between. The CDR3 runs 13 residues.

The chain couples TRBV20-1 to TRBJ2-3; no reliable D call. The CDR3 runs 14 residues. The germline gives CDR1 DFQATT, CDR2 SNEGSKA (reference sequence). V shed 6 bases and J shed 0 bases, with 13 bases lying between them. In nucleotides, the CDR3 is TGCAGTGCACGGACCTTTATTAGCACAGATACGCAGTATTTT. The encoded protein is CSARTFISTDTQYF.

This clonotype turned up a few times. This rearrangement joins TRBV7-2 to TRBJ1-2; no clear D gene. This CDR3 is built from 14 residues. V was clipped by 1 base and J by 7 bases, with 13 bases between them. Germline CDR1 and CDR2: SGHTA and FQGNSA. The CDR3 protein is CASSLVGYGSGYTF. Here the CDR3 DNA reads TGTGCCAGCAGCTTAGTGGGGTACGGTTCTGGCTACACCTTC.

The chain carries TRBV7-8 and TRBJ1-2; D is possibly TRBD1 (6 bases). Germline values: CDR1 SGHVS, CDR2 FQNEAQ. The CDR3 runs 14 residues. V lost 3 bases to trimming and J lost 1 base, with 9 bases between them. The CDR3 reads CASSLMDSNYGYTF. The CDR3 coding sequence is TGTGCCAGCAGCTTGATGGACAGTAACTATGGCTACACCTTC.